Here is one T cell receptor beta chain with its context. This record belongs to a study of CD8+CD57+ T cells in acquired aplastic anemia. CDR3 size: 14 residues. Trimming took 3 bases from V and 5 from J, leaving 13 bases between them. The germline CDR1 and CDR2 sequences are SGDLS and YYNGEE. The template for TCR beta VDJ and CDR3 sequence profiling was genomic DNA. TCRdb reanalysed the reads using MiXCR and keeps one entry per CDR3 protein. The sample carries roughly 250,000 distinct CDR3 sequences, about 44% recorded once. CD8+CD57+ cell expansion had been shown by flow cytometry in patients chosen for sequencing. Severe acquired aplastic anemia was diagnosed in all patients. All patients were therapy-naive when blood was sampled.

Specimen: sorted CD4+, CD8+, or CD8+CD57+ T cells (not recorded which) from PBMCs. The TCR comes from a human donor with aplastic anemia. V and J are TRBV9 and TRBJ2-3; D gene unclear. This CDR3 is CASSEKAALDTQYF. The DNA of the CDR3 is TGTGCCAGCAGCGAGAAGGCAGCTTTAGATACGCAGTATTTT.